Presented here are 30 T cell receptor beta chains from one specimen sequenced in a study of blood T cells in healthy people across ages. PCR was performed a second time for about 6 to 12 cycles using a sample-barcoded 5' primer and a J-beta primer mix. TCRdb processed the 5' RACE reads anew with MiXCR; each CDR3 protein has one entry. The profile shows fewer than 2,000,000 distinct CDR3 sequences, 34% of them singletons. The sample comprised blood. The source of these receptors is a woman aged 30 to 39 in good health.

This clonotype was found a few times. This chain joins TRBV5-1 and TRBJ2-7, with D perhaps TRBD1 or TRBD2 (5 bases each). CDR1 SGHRS and CDR2 YFSETQ come from the germline V gene. The V end lost 5 bases, the J end lost 0 bases, and 15 bases lay between the germline ends. The CDR3 has 15 residues. The CDR3 here is CASRPTGTNSYEQYF. In nucleotides, the CDR3 is TGCGCCAGCAGGCCTACCGGGACCAACTCCTACGAGCAGTACTTC.

Worth noting for this clonotype: Its ends do not fully match the called genes, so a read error is possible. The rearrangement uses TRBV20-1 and TRBJ1-2; D is possibly TRBD1 (6 bases). The germline V gene has CDR1 DFQATT and CDR2 SNEGSKA (reference sequence). There are 12 residues in the CDR3. The CDR3 bases are TGCAGGGCTAGGTCGGGGGCCCATGGCTACACCTTC. It specifies CRARSGAHGYTF.

This chain uses TRBV4-2 with TRBJ2-3; perhaps TRBD1 as D (6 bases). This CDR3 contains 15 residues. The V gene's germline CDR1 is LGHNA and CDR2 YNFKEQ. V was pared by 1 base and J by 4 bases, with 12 bases between. CDR3 bases: TGTGCCAGCAGCCAAGGGGACAAGTATCCAGATACGCAGTATTTT. Translating it yields CASSQGDKYPDTQYF.

This clonotype was found a few times. This chain links TRBV20-1 with TRBJ2-1; 10 bases are a match to TRBD2. V lost 6 bases to trimming and J lost 8 bases; unmatched junction nucleotides: 13. CDR1 and CDR2 from the germline V gene are DFQATT and SNEGSKA (reference sequence). This CDR3 has 15 amino acids. The CDR3 DNA reads TGCAGTGCACCCCAAGCGGGAGGGCCGGGCGATGAGCAGTTCTTC. Amino acids: CSAPQAGGPGDEQFF.

CDR3 in amino acids: CASANTYGYTF. The CDR3 region has the DNA TGTGCCAGCGCAAACACCTATGGCTACACCTTC. The chain has TRBV28 and TRBJ1-2; D is uncertain. Trimming stripped 8 bases from V and 4 bases from J, with 8 bases between. The CDR3 is made up of 11 amino acids. In germline, CDR1 is MDHEN, CDR2 SYDVKM.

Many counts were recorded for this clonotype. V is TRBV5-1 and J is TRBJ2-3, with D unresolved. Trimming took off 4 bases at V and 5 bases at J, with 11 bases between the two ends. The length of the CDR3 is 13 residues. Germline V gives CDR1 SGHRS, CDR2 YFSETQ. The CDR3 bases are TGCGCCAGCAGCGCTCCAGCAGGAGATACGCAGTATTTT. Protein product: CASSAPAGDTQYF.

This sequence joins TRBV5-1 and TRBJ2-7; the D call may be TRBD1 or TRBD2 (5 bases each). The CDR3 runs to 16 residues. The germline CDR1 and CDR2 sequences are SGHRS and YFSETQ. Between the trimmed V and J ends, which lost 4 bases and 4 bases, there was a span of 21 bases. CDR3 sequence reads: CASSPRGDSSMYEQYF. The CDR3 DNA is TGCGCCAGCAGCCCCCGGGGCGACTCAAGTATGTACGAGCAGTACTTC.

This clonotype was recorded only once. The V gene is TRBV4-1, the J gene TRBJ2-7; 7 positions match TRBD1. Germline CDR1 reads MGHRA; CDR2 reads YSYEKL. This CDR3 is built from 15 residues. The ends lost 2 bases at V and 2 bases at J; junction bases unmatched: 6. The CDR3 coding sequence is TGCGCCAGCAGCCAAATACAGGGGCGTCCCTACGAGCAGTACTTC. Protein sequence: CASSQIQGRPYEQYF.

This clonotype showed up just a few times. This chain links TRBV5-1 with TRBJ2-3; TRBD2 matches 8 bases. Germline CDR1 and CDR2: SGHRS and YFSETQ. Trimming at V came to 1 base and at J to 4 bases, leaving 5 bases not matched to a gene. The CDR3 extends over 15 amino acids. The CDR3 region is CASSLSGGQPDTQYF. The CDR3 DNA is TGCGCCAGCAGCTTGTCGGGGGGGCAGCCAGATACGCAGTATTTT.

This chain connects TRBV3-1 to TRBJ2-5; tentatively, D is TRBD2 (5 bases). This CDR3 has 13 residues. CDR1 is LGHDT and CDR2 is YNNKEL in the germline V gene (reference sequence). The ends were cut back, 3 bases at V and 5 bases at J, with 10 bases in the middle. The DNA of the CDR3 is TGTGCCAGCAGCCAGCACCGGAGGGAGACCCAGTACTTC. Protein: CASSQHRRETQYF.

This clonotype was detected a few times. The CDR3 protein is CASSQDRGVYNEQFF. In DNA, the CDR3 is TGTGCCAGCAGCCAAGATAGAGGGGTCTACAATGAGCAGTTCTTC. This sequence joins TRBV4-2 and TRBJ2-1; the D call may be TRBD1 or TRBD2 (5 bases each). Per the germline V gene, CDR1 is LGHNA and CDR2 is YNFKEQ. V lost 0 bases to trimming and J lost 3 bases, with 9 bases between them. The CDR3 runs 15 residues.

This rearrangement joins TRBV29-1 to TRBJ2-7, with D perhaps matching TRBD1 (6 bases). V shed 3 bases and J shed 2 bases, with 14 bases lying between them. The germline V gene has CDR1 SQVTM and CDR2 ANQGSEA. CDR3 size: 14 residues. This chain's CDR3 is CSVDGAEGAYEQYF. CDR3 bases: TGCAGCGTTGATGGAGCAGAGGGGGCCTACGAGCAGTACTTC.

The chain uses TRBV5-1 and TRBJ2-7; 11 bases fit TRBD2. Germline V CDR1 and CDR2: SGHRS, YFSETQ. J lost 4 bases, V lost 0 bases, and 3 bases had no gene match. The CDR3 consists of 15 residues. CDR3 in amino acids: CASSLGGLAVYEQYF. The CDR3, as DNA: TGCGCCAGCAGCTTGGGGGGACTAGCGGTATACGAGCAGTACTTC.

The gene calls are TRBV11-2 and TRBJ2-1; 9 bases agree with TRBD1. Per germline, CDR1 SGHAT and CDR2 FQNNGV. The CDR3 sequence is 15 residues long. The J segment lost 7 bases and the V segment lost 5 bases, leaving 9 bases of the junction unmatched. As DNA, the CDR3 is TGTGCCAGCAGCCATAACAGGGGGCCGATAAATGAGCAGTTCTTC. Translating it yields CASSHNRGPINEQFF.

About this clonotype itself: This could be a read error, since a much larger clone is one nucleotide away. The chain carries TRBV9 and TRBJ2-7; the D gene could be TRBD1 or TRBD2 (7 bases each). This CDR3 contains 15 residues. Germline V CDR1 and CDR2: SGDLS, YYNGEE. V dropped 3 bases and J dropped 4 bases, with 17 bases sitting between them. CDR3 sequence: CASSAYQGEGYEQYF. The CDR3 DNA sequence: TGTGCCAGCAGCGCCTATCAGGGGGAGGGATACGAGCAGTACTTC.

In DNA form, the CDR3 reads TGTGCCAGCTTATCCCCCGGGACAGGGGCCGCCGGGGCCAACGTCCTGACTTTC. Translated, it gives CASLSPGTGAAGANVLTF. This rearrangement joins TRBV28 to TRBJ2-6; 10 positions match TRBD1. Germline lookup yields CDR1 MDHEN and CDR2 SYDVKM. The CDR3 contains 18 residues. V gave up 8 bases and J gave up 4 bases; unmatched junction bases: 14.

In its sample, this clonotype was seen a few times. The V and J genes are TRBV6-6 and TRBJ2-7; D ambiguous. V was cut by 0 bases and J by 2 bases, with 5 bases left in between. The CDR3 has 13 amino acids. Germline assignment: CDR1 MNHNY and CDR2 SVGAGI (reference sequence). The CDR3 coding sequence is TGTGCCAGCAGTTACTCCGAGGCCTACGAGCAGTACTTC. It codes for CASSYSEAYEQYF.

This clonotype has only a few counts. V and J are TRBV6-2 or TRBV6-3 and TRBJ2-4, with 8 bases aligning to TRBD2. J lost 0 bases, V lost 2 bases, and 3 bases had no gene match. CDR3 length: 16 residues. CDR1 and CDR2 (germline): MNHEY, SVGEGT. The CDR3 here is CASSYQLAGAKNIQYF. The CDR3 region has the DNA TGTGCCAGCAGTTACCAGCTAGCGGGAGCCAAAAACATTCAGTACTTC.

This clonotype was observed many times. This chain uses TRBV4-1 with TRBJ2-1; 8 bases match TRBD2. The CDR3 is made up of 14 amino acids. The V gene end was trimmed by 4 bases and the J gene end by 6 bases; junction bases not matched to a gene: 5. Germline V CDR1 and CDR2: MGHRA, YSYEKL. The CDR3 bases are TGCGCCAGCAGCCCCTTGGGGACTAGCAATGAGCAGTTCTTC. It encodes CASSPLGTSNEQFF.

This clonotype was counted a few times. This chain joins TRBV5-5 and TRBJ2-7; tentatively, D is TRBD1 or TRBD2 (7 bases each). Germline loops: CDR1 SGHKS, CDR2 YYEKEE (reference sequence). The CDR3 has 14 amino acids. Trimming removed 2 bases at V and 4 bases at J, with 13 bases between. CDR3 region: CASSFQGGRYEQYF. The CDR3 bases are TGTGCCAGCAGCTTCCAGGGGGGGAGGTACGAGCAGTACTTC.

This clonotype has more than one count but fewer than ten. J is TRBJ1-1 and V is TRBV29-1; D remains unclear. Germline V CDR1 and CDR2: SQVTM, ANQGSEA. The CDR3 is 16 amino acids. V lost 0 bases to trimming and J lost 1 base, with 15 bases between them. The CDR3 region is CSVEDGRLPTNTEAFF. CDR3 coding DNA: TGCAGCGTTGAAGATGGCAGGCTACCCACGAACACTGAAGCTTTCTTT.

The chain carries TRBV6-2 or TRBV6-3 and TRBJ1-5, with D perhaps TRBD1 (6 bases). Germline loops: CDR1 MNHEY, CDR2 SVGEGT. The CDR3 covers 15 residues. Trimming took off 5 bases at V and 4 bases at J, with 15 bases between the two ends. The CDR3 protein is CASSPGQSPNQPQHF. Written as DNA, the CDR3 is TGTGCCAGCAGTCCAGGACAGAGCCCGAATCAGCCCCAGCATTTT.

This clonotype was seen more than once but under ten times. This sequence joins TRBV20-1 and TRBJ2-7; 10 nucleotides agree with TRBD1. The CDR3 spans 18 residues. CDR1 and CDR2 (germline): DFQATT, SNEGSKA (reference sequence). Unmatched junction bases numbered 21, after V lost 7 bases and J lost 3 bases. The CDR3 DNA reads as TGCAGTGTTATCCCGGGACAGGGGATTGGAGTTACTCTCTACGAGCAGTACTTC. It specifies CSVIPGQGIGVTLYEQYF.

At least ten counts were recorded for this clonotype. This chain joins TRBV10-3 and TRBJ2-1; tentatively, D is TRBD2 (5 bases). CDR1 ENHRY and CDR2 SYGVKD come from the germline V gene. The length of the CDR3 is 13 residues. The DNA of the CDR3 is TGTGCGGGCCGGGCTAGCTACGACAATGAGCAGTTCTTC. Protein sequence: CAGRASYDNEQFF.

This clonotype turned up a few times. The V call is TRBV6-5, the J call TRBJ2-1; 10 bases agree with TRBD1. With 6 bases clipped from V and 4 bases from J, the junction kept 3 bases outside the gene matches. The germline V gene encodes CDR1 MNHEY and CDR2 SVGAGI. This CDR3 contains 14 residues. The CDR3 is CASRTGQGYNEQFF. Written as DNA, the CDR3 is TGTGCCAGCAGAACGGGACAGGGGTACAATGAGCAGTTCTTC.

This clonotype was recorded a few times. The chain is built from TRBV7-9 and TRBJ2-7, with D perhaps TRBD1 (6 bases). Germline CDR1 and CDR2: SEHNR and FQNEAQ (reference sequence). This CDR3 comprises 14 residues. V was pared by 1 base and J by 6 bases, with 13 bases between. The CDR3 DNA reads TGTGCCAGCAGCTTAGATCCACAGGGATCCGAGCAGTACTTC. Translating it yields CASSLDPQGSEQYF.

The chain employs TRBV7-3 and TRBJ1-1, with a possible D match to TRBD1 (6 bases). The V gene's germline CDR1 is SGHTA and CDR2 FQGTGA. The CDR3 contains 17 residues. Trimming removed 6 bases from V and 0 bases from J, with 20 bases in between. For the CDR3, the DNA is TGTGCCAGCAGAATCATCGGGGAGGGGGGTATGAACACTGAAGCTTTCTTT. Translated: CASRIIGEGGMNTEAFF. The full variable domain, rest sourced from reference TRBV7-3 and TRBJ1-1, is GAGVSQTPSNKVTEKGKYVELRCDPISGHTALYWYRQSLGQGPEFLIYFQGTGAADDSGLPNDRFFAVRPEGSVSTLKIQRTERGDSAVYLCASRIIGEGGMNTEAFFGQGTRLTVV.

The table lists this clonotype with a few counts. The chain has TRBV7-9 and TRBJ2-1, with 12 bases lining up with TRBD1. The V gene end was trimmed by 4 bases and the J gene end by 7 bases; junction bases not matched to a gene: 5. The V gene's germline CDR1 is SEHNR and CDR2 FQNEAQ (reference sequence). The CDR3 is 15 residues long. The CDR3 reads CASSSGQGALNEQFF. The CDR3, as DNA: TGTGCCAGCAGCTCGGGACAGGGGGCCCTAAATGAGCAGTTCTTC.

This chain joins TRBV3-1 and TRBJ1-1, with D maybe TRBD1 (5 bases). The CDR3 loop spans 15 amino acids. The germline V gene encodes CDR1 LGHDT and CDR2 YNNKEL (reference sequence). Trimming cost V 1 base and J 1 base, with 10 bases left between them. The DNA of the CDR3 is TGTGCCAGCAGCCAAGGACAGAGGGGGAACACTGAAGCTTTCTTT. Amino acids: CASSQGQRGNTEAFF.

The J gene is TRBJ1-4, the V gene TRBV12-3 or TRBV12-4, with 8 positions matching TRBD1. Losses at the gene ends were 3 bases for V and 3 bases for J; bases not matched to a gene: 15. The CDR3 is 19 residues long. CDR3 protein: CASSFRQGLVLPSNEKLFF. CDR3 bases: TGTGCCAGCAGTTTCCGACAGGGGCTTGTGCTACCATCTAATGAAAAACTGTTTTTT.